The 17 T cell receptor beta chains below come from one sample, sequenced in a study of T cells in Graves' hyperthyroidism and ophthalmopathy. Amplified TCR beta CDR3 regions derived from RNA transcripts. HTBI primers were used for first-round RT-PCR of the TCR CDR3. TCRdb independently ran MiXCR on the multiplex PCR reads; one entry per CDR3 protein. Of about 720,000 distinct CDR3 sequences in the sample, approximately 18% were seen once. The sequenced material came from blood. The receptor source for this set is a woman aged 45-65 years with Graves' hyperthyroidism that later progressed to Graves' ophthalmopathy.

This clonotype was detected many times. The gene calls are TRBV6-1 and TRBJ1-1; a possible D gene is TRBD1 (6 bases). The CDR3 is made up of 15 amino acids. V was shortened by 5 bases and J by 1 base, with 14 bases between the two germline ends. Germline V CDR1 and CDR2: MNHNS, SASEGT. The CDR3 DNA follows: TGTGCCAGCAGTAATACAGGGAAACCGAACACTGAAGCTTTCTTT. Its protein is CASSNTGKPNTEAFF.

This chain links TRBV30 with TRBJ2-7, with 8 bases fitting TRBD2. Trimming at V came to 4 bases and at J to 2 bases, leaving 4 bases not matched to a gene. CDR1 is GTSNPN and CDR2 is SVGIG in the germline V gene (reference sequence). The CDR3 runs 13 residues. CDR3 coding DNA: TGTGCCTGGAATGCGGGGGGTACCTACGAGCAGTACTTC. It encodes CAWNAGGTYEQYF.

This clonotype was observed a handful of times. CDR3 amino acids: CASSPLLGANTEAFF. The CDR3 DNA follows: TGTGCCAGCAGTCCGCTATTAGGGGCGAACACTGAAGCTTTCTTT. The chain employs TRBV27 and TRBJ1-1, with D possibly matching TRBD1 (5 bases). V lost 5 bases to trimming and J lost 1 base, with 14 bases between them. This CDR3 region has 15 residues. CDR1 MNHEY and CDR2 SMNVEV come from the germline V gene (reference sequence).

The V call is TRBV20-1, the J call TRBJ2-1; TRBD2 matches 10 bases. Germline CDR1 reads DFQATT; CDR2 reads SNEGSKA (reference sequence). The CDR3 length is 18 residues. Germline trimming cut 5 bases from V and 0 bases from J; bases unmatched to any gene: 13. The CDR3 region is CSAPAGLAGASSYNEQFF. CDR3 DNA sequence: TGCAGTGCTCCTGCTGGGCTAGCGGGGGCTAGCTCCTACAATGAGCAGTTCTTC.

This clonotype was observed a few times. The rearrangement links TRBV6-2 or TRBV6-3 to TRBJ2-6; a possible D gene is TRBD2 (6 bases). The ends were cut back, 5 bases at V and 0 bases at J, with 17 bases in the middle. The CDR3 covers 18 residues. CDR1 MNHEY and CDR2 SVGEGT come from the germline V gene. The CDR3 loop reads CASSLRRQDYSGANVLTF. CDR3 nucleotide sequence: TGTGCCAGCAGTCTGAGGAGGCAGGACTACTCTGGGGCCAACGTCCTGACTTTC.

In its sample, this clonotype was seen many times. The CDR3 DNA follows: TGTGCCAGCAGCCCCTCGGTTGGGATCGGAAACACCATATATTTT. Encoded protein: CASSPSVGIGNTIYF. V is TRBV11-2 and J is TRBJ1-3; D unclear. The CDR3 runs 15 residues. V shed 5 bases and J shed 4 bases, with 15 bases lying between them. The V gene's germline CDR1 is SGHAT and CDR2 FQNNGV.

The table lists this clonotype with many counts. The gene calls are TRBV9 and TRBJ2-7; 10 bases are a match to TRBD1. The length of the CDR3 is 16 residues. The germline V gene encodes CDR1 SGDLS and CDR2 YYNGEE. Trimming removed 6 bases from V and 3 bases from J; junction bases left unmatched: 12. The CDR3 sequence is CASIISGDRGIYEQYF. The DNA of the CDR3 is TGTGCCAGCATAATTTCCGGGGACAGGGGAATCTACGAGCAGTACTTC.

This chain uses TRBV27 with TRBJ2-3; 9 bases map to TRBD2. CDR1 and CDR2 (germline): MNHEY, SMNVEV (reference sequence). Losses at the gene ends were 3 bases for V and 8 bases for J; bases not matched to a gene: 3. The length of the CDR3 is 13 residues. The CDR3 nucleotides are TGTGCCAGCAGTTTTCTACTAGCGGGTACGCAGTATTTT. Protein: CASSFLLAGTQYF.

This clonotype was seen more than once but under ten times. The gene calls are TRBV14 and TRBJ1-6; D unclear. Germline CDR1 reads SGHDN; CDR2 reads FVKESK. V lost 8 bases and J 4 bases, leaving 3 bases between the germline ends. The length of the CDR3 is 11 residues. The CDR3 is CASGYNSPLHF. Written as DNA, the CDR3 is TGTGCCAGCGGATATAATTCACCCCTCCACTTT.

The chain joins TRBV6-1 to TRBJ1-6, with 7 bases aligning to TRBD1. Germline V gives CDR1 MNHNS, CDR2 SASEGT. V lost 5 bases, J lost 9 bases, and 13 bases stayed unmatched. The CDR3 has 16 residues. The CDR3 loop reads CASSTRGRESGSPLHF. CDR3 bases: TGTGCCAGCAGTACTAGGGGGCGGGAAAGCGGTTCACCCCTCCACTTT.

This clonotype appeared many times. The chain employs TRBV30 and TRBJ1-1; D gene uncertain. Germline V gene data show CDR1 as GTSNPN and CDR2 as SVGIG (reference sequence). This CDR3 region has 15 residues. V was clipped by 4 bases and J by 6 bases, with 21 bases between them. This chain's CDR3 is CAWNRGEGLGAEAFF. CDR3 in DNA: TGTGCCTGGAACCGCGGCGAGGGTCTTGGGGCTGAAGCTTTCTTT.

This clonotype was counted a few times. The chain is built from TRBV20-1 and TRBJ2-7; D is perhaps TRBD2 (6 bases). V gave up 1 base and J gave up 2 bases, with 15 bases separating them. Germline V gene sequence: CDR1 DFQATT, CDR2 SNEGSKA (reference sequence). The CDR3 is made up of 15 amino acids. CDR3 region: CSARVKGAGPYEQYF. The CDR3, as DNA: TGCAGTGCTAGAGTTAAAGGGGCGGGGCCCTACGAGCAGTACTTC.

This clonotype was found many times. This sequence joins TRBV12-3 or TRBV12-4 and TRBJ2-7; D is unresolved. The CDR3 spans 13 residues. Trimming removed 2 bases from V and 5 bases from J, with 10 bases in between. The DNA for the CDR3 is TGTGCCAGCAGTTTATACAGCCCGGACGAGCAGTACTTC. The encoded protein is CASSLYSPDEQYF.

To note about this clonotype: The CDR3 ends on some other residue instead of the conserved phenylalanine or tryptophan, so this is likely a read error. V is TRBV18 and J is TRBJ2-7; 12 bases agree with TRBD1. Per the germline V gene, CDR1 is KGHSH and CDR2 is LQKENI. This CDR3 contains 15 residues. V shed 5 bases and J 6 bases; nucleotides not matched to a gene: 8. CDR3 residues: CASSGFGTGGSEQYL. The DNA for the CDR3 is TGTGCCAGCTCAGGCTTCGGGACAGGGGGCTCCGAGCAGTACCTC.

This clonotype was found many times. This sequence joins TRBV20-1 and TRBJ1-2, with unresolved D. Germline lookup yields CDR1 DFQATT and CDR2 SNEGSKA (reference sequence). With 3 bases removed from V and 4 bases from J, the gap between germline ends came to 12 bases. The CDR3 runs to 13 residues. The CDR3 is CSASSDPVYGYTF. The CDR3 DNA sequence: TGCAGTGCTAGCTCGGACCCTGTCTATGGCTACACCTTC.

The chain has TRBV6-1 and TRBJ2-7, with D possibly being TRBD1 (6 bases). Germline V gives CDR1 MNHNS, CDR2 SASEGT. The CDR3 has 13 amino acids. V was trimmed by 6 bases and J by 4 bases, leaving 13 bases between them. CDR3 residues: CASRPGHGYEQYF. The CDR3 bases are TGTGCCAGCAGGCCGGGACACGGGTACGAGCAGTACTTC.

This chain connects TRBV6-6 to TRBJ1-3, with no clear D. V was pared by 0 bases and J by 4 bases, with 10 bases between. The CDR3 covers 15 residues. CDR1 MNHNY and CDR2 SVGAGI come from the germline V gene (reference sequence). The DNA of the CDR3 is TGTGCCAGCAGTTACTCGGACGCAAGAGGAAACACCATATATTTT. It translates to CASSYSDARGNTIYF.